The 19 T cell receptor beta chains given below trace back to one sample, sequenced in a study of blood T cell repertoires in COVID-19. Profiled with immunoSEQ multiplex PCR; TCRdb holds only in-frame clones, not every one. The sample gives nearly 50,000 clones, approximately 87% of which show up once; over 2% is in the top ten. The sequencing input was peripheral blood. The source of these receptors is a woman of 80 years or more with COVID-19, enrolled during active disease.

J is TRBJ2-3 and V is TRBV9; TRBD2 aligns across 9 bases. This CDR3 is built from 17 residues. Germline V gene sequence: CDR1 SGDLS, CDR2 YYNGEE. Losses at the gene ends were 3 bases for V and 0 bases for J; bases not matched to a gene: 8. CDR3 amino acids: CASSALASGTSTDTQYF. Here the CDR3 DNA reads TGTGCCAGCAGCGCTCTAGCTAGCGGGACTAGCACAGATACGCAGTATTTT.

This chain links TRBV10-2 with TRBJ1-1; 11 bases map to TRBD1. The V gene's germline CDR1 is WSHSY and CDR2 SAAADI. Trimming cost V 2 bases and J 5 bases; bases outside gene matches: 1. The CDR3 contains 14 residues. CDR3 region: CASSERDRGTEAFF. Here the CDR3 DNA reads TGCGCCAGCAGTGAGCGGGACAGGGGGACTGAAGCTTTCTTT.

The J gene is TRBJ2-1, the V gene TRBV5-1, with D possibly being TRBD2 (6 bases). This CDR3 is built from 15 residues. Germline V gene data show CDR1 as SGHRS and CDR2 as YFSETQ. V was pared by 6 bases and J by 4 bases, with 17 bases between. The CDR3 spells CASTLLTSSYNEQFF. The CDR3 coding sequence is TGCGCCAGCACCCTCCTGACTAGTTCTTACAATGAGCAGTTCTTC.

CDR3 in DNA: TGTGCCAGCAGTTACGAGCGGGGAGGCACAGATACGCAGTATTTT. Translating gives CASSYERGGTDTQYF. The chain is built from TRBV6-6 and TRBJ2-3; 7 nucleotides agree with TRBD2. V was clipped by 2 bases and J by 1 base; unmatched bases: 3. The CDR3 consists of 15 residues. Germline V gene sequence: CDR1 MNHNY, CDR2 SVGAGI (reference sequence).

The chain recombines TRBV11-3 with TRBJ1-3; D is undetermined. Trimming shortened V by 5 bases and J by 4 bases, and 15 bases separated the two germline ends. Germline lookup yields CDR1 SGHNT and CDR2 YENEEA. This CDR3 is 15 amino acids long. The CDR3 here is CASSHPAPLGNTIYF. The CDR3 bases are TGTGCCAGCAGCCACCCCGCCCCGCTAGGAAACACCATATATTTT.

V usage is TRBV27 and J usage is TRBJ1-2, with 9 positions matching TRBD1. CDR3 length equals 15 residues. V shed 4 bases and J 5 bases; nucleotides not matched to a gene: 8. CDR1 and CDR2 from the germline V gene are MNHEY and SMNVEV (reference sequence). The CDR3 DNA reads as TGTGCCAGCAGTTCCCCGGGACAGGGACGGTATGGCTACACCTTC. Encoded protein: CASSSPGQGRYGYTF.

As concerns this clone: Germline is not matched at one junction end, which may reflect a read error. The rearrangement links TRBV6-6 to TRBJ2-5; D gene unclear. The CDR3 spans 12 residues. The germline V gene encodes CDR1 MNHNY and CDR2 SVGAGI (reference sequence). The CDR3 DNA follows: TGTGCCAGCAGTTACTCTCCACCCGAGCAGGACTTC. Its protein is CASSYSPPEQDF.

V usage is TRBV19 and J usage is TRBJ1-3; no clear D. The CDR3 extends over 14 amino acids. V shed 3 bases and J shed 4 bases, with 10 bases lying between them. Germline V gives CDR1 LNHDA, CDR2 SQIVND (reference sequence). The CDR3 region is CASSILTPGNTIYF. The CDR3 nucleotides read TGTGCCAGTAGTATCTTGACTCCCGGAAACACCATATATTTT.

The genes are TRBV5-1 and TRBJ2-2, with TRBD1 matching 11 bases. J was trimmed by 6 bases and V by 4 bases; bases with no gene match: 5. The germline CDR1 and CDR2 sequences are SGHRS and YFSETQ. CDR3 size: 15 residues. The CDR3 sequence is CASSVDRGLAGELFF. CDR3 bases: TGCGCCAGCAGCGTGGACAGGGGGCTTGCCGGGGAGCTGTTTTTT.

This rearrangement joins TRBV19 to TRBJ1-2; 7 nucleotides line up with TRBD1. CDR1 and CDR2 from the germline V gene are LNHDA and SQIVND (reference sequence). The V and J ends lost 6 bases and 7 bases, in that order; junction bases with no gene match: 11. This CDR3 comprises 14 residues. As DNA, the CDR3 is TGTGCCAGTAGACAGAACAGGGGTTTCAGTGGCTACACCTTC. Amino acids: CASRQNRGFSGYTF. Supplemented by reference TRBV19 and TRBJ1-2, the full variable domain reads DGGITQSPKYLFRKEGQNVTLSCEQNLNHDAMYWYRQDPGQGLRLIYYSQIVNDFQKGDIAEGYSVSREKKESFPLTVTSAQKNPTAFYLCASRQNRGFSGYTFGSGTRLTVV.

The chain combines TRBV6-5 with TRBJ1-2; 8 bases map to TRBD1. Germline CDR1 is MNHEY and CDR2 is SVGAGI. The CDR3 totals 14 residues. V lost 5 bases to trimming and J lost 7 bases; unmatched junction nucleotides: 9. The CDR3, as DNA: TGTGCCAGCAGTCCCGTCCAGGGGGCGGGTGGCTACACCTTC. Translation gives CASSPVQGAGGYTF.

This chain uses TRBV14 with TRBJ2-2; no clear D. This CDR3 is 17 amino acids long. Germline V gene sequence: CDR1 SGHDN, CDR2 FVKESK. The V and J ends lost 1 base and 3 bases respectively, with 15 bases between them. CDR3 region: CASSQVLGSRYTGELFF. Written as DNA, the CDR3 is TGTGCCAGCAGCCAAGTATTGGGCAGTCGTTACACCGGGGAGCTGTTTTTT.

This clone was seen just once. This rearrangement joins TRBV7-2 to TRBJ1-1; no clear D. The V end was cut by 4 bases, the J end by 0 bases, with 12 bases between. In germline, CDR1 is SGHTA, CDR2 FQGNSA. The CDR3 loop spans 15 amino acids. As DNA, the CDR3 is TGTGCCAGCAGCTCATCGGCTCGGGTGAACACTGAAGCTTTCTTT. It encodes CASSSSARVNTEAFF.

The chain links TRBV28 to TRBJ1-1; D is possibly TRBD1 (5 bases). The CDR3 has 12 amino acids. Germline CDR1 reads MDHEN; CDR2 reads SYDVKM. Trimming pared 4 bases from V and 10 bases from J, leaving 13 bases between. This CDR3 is CASSSGRGGAFF. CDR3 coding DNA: TGTGCCAGCAGTTCCGGACGGGGGGGAGCTTTCTTT.

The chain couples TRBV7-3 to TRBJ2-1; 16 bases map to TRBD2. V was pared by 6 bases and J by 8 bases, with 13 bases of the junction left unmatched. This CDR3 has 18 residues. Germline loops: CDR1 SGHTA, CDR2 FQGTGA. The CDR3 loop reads CASRNTGTSGGARYEQFF. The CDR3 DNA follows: TGTGCCAGCAGGAATACCGGGACTAGCGGGGGGGCCCGCTATGAGCAGTTCTTC. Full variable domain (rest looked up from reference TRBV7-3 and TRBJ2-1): GAGVSQTPSNKVTEKGKYVELRCDPISGHTALYWYRQSLGQGPEFLIYFQGTGAADDSGLPNDRFFAVRPEGSVSTLKIQRTERGDSAVYLCASRNTGTSGGARYEQFFGPGTRLTVL.

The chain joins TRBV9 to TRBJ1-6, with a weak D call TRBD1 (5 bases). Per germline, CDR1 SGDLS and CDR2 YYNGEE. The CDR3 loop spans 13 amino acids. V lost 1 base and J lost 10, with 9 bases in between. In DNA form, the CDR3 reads TGTGCCAGCAGCGTACAGGGTCACTCACCCCTCCACTTT. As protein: CASSVQGHSPLHF.

CDR3 region: CASSPSSGPGDEQFF. In nucleotides, the CDR3 is TGTGCCAGCTCACCTTCTAGCGGCCCAGGGGATGAGCAGTTCTTC. This rearrangement joins TRBV18 to TRBJ2-1, with D tentatively TRBD2 (7 bases). The CDR3 loop spans 15 amino acids. The V end lost 3 bases, the J end lost 8 bases, and 17 bases lay between the germline ends. Germline CDR1 KGHSH, CDR2 LQKENI.

CDR3: CASSFGRGPLGDGYTF. CDR3 coding DNA: TGTGCCAGCAGTTTCGGCAGGGGGCCTTTAGGGGATGGCTACACCTTC. This chain joins TRBV28 and TRBJ1-2, with TRBD1 identical over 8 bases. The CDR3 consists of 16 residues. Germline CDR1 is MDHEN and CDR2 is SYDVKM. V lost 3 bases and J lost 6; bases outside the gene matches: 12.

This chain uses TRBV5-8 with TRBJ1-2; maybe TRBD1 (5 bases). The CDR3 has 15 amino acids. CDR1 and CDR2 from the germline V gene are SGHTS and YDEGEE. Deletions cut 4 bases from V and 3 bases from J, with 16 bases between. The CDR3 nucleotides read TGTGCCAGCAGCCCGATTGGCGGGGGATACTATGGCTACACCTTC. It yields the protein CASSPIGGGYYGYTF.